This section outlines one T cell receptor beta chain sequence together with its context. Assay used: immunoSEQ multiplex PCR; TCRdb lists only in-frame clones, some missing. The data contain a few hundred thousand clones, around 87% of them singletons. These data originate in a study of blood T cell repertoires in COVID-19. The germline CDR1 and CDR2 sequences are LGHNA and YSLEER. The CDR3 extends over 14 amino acids. V lost 7 bases to trimming and J lost 1 base, with 10 bases between them. V gene TRBV4-3 combines with J gene TRBJ2-2; D not resolved. This receptor was identified in a man younger than 40 in a cohort exposed to, infected with or recovered from COVID-19 (not recorded which). The specimen sequenced was PBMCs or T cells enriched from blood (not recorded which). The CDR3 loop is CASKDARNTGELFF. The CDR3 DNA is TGCGCCAGCAAAGACGCTAGGAACACCGGGGAGCTGTTTTTT.